Below, one TCR beta chain is given with its context. This sample was taken from a study of technical replicates of blood from four donors. Germline CDR1 and CDR2: SGHKS and YYEKEE (reference sequence). V was shortened by 6 bases and J by 0 bases, with 13 bases between the two germline ends. This CDR3 contains 15 residues. Using immunoSEQ multiplex PCR, the repertoire was profiled, and TCRdb retains in-frame clones only, with some absent. The sample records about 80,000 clones, around 97% being singletons. The sequenced sample consisted of T cells isolated from PBMCs. The source is a human donor in good health. The rearrangement joins TRBV5-5 to TRBJ1-3; D gene uncertain. The CDR3 sequence is CASTRLGVSGNTIYF. For the CDR3, the DNA is TGTGCCAGCACTCGTCTTGGAGTCTCTGGAAACACCATATATTTT.